A single sample is the source of the 18 T cell receptor beta chains below, sequenced in a study of T cells in localized non-small cell lung cancer. Profiled with immunoSEQ multiplex PCR; TCRdb holds only in-frame clones, not every one. The sample contains approximately 2,200 clones, about 30% of which appear only once. The input for sequencing was normal lung tissue next to the tumor, taken before any cancer treatment. The receptors shown here come from a female donor aged 60 or older with stage I squamous cell lung carcinoma.

This clone occurred many times. The chain carries TRBV11-3 and TRBJ2-5; the D gene is possibly TRBD1 (6 bases). Germline loops: CDR1 SGHNT, CDR2 YENEEA. Trimming took 1 base from V and 3 from J, leaving 12 bases between them. This CDR3 has 15 residues. The CDR3 nucleotides are TGTGCCAGCAGCTTAGGTGGGGCAGGGGAAGAGACCCAGTACTTC. Translating gives CASSLGGAGEETQYF.

The chain carries TRBV15 and TRBJ2-7; 9 bases line up with TRBD1. V gave up 0 bases and J gave up 6 bases; unmatched junction bases: 9. This CDR3 spans 16 amino acids. The germline V gene encodes CDR1 LNHNV and CDR2 YYDKDF (reference sequence). Here the CDR3 reads CATSRDLGQGFREQYV. The CDR3 DNA follows: TGTGCCACCAGCAGAGATCTGGGACAGGGTTTTCGCGAGCAGTACGTC.

This clone occurred a few times. The V gene is TRBV19, the J gene TRBJ2-1; D gene uncertain. There are 16 residues in the CDR3. Trimming shortened V by 0 bases and J by 0 bases, and 9 bases separated the two germline ends. The germline CDR1 and CDR2 sequences are LNHDA and SQIVND (reference sequence). CDR3 sequence reads: CASSIEALSSYNEQFF. CDR3 nucleotide sequence: TGTGCCAGTAGTATAGAAGCGCTGAGCTCCTACAATGAGCAGTTCTTC.

This clone counts as large. The chain combines TRBV6-8 with TRBJ2-7, with 8 bases matching TRBD2. After removal of 2 bases from V and 3 bases from J, the junction contained 6 bases not matched to a gene. Germline V gene sequence: CDR1 MNHGY, CDR2 SAAAGT. The CDR3 totals 15 residues. The CDR3 reads CASSYGIAGSYEQYV. In nucleotides, the CDR3 is TGTGCCAGCAGTTACGGGATAGCGGGAAGCTACGAGCAGTACGTC.

Sample share makes this clone medium-sized. The J gene is TRBJ2-5, the V gene TRBV9; D may correspond to TRBD1 or TRBD2 (6 bases each). The CDR3 runs to 14 residues. Germline V gene lookup returns CDR1 SGDLS and CDR2 YYNGEE. V was cut by 4 bases and J by 5 bases, with 15 bases left in between. The CDR3 region has the DNA TGTGCCAGCAGCTCCGATGGGGGGCAGGAGACCCAGTACTTC. The encoded protein is CASSSDGGQETQYF.

The genes are TRBV11-3 and TRBJ1-1, with D maybe TRBD1 (6 bases). The CDR3 is 15 amino acids. V was shortened by 5 bases and J by 3 bases, with 16 bases between the two germline ends. The germline gives CDR1 SGHNT, CDR2 YENEEA. DNA of the CDR3: TGTGCCAGCAGCCCCGATGCAGGGGCGTACACTGAAGCTTTCTTT. Translating it yields CASSPDAGAYTEAFF.

This clone qualifies as medium-sized. The J gene is TRBJ1-2, the V gene TRBV9; no definite D call. Germline V gene lookup returns CDR1 SGDLS and CDR2 YYNGEE. The CDR3 has 16 amino acids. V lost 0 bases to trimming and J lost 6 bases, with 18 bases between them. The CDR3 sequence: CASSVGSGSSPHGYTF. In DNA, the CDR3 is TGTGCCAGCAGCGTAGGGTCGGGGTCATCCCCCCATGGCTACACCTTC.

The V and J genes are TRBV6-8 and TRBJ1-1; perhaps TRBD1 as D (5 bases). V was trimmed by 2 bases and J by 6 bases, leaving 10 bases between them. Per germline, CDR1 MNHGY and CDR2 SAAAGT. The CDR3 is made up of 13 amino acids. The CDR3 here is CASSYGGLAEAFF. As DNA, the CDR3 is TGTGCCAGCAGTTACGGGGGTTTGGCTGAAGCTTTCTTT.

This clone was detected only a few times. The chain is built from TRBV5-1 and TRBJ1-1; D is uncertain. V was pared by 4 bases and J by 4 bases, with 17 bases between. The germline V gene has CDR1 SGHRS and CDR2 YFSETQ. This CDR3 contains 15 residues. This CDR3 reads CASSAGGTQGTEAFF. CDR3 bases: TGCGCCAGCAGCGCCGGCGGTACACAAGGCACTGAAGCTTTCTTT.

This clone is categorized as medium-sized. One end of the junction varies from germline; a read error may be responsible. This sequence joins TRBV6-8 and TRBJ2-1; 12 nucleotides align to TRBD2. The CDR3 contains 16 residues. The germline V gene encodes CDR1 MNHGY and CDR2 SAAAGT. CDR3 sequence reads: CAISALTSGSRNEQFF. CDR3 bases: TGTGCCATCAGTGCCCTGACTAGCGGGAGTCGGAATGAGCAGTTCTTC.

This sequence joins TRBV7-6 and TRBJ2-3, with D possibly being TRBD2 (6 bases). Germline V gene lookup returns CDR1 SGHVS and CDR2 FNYEAQ. The CDR3 extends over 17 amino acids. The germline V and J ends were trimmed by 1 base and 1 base, with 15 bases remaining between them. DNA for the CDR3: TGTGCCAGCAGCTTAGAAGTCGGGGAGCGGGGCACAGATACGCAGTATTTT. This translates into CASSLEVGERGTDTQYF.

This clone is medium-sized. The chain's CDR3 is CASMSGTGVGEQYF. In DNA, the CDR3 is TGTGCCAGCATGTCCGGGACAGGGGTGGGGGAGCAGTACTTC. The chain joins TRBV2 to TRBJ2-7, with 10 bases matching TRBD1. Trimming cost V 7 bases and J 7 bases; bases outside gene matches: 10. Germline values: CDR1 SNHLY, CDR2 FYNNEI. The CDR3 runs 14 residues. Looking up the rest from reference TRBV2 and TRBJ2-7 gives the full variable domain: EPEVTQTPSHQVTQMGQEVILRCVPISNHLYFYWYRQILGQKVEFLVSFYNNEISEKSEIFDDQFSVERPDGSNFTLKIRSTKLEDSAMYFCASMSGTGVGEQYFGPGTRLTVT.

This clone is deemed medium-sized. The V and J genes are TRBV9 and TRBJ2-5; no clear D. The CDR3 extends over 15 amino acids. Per the germline V gene, CDR1 is SGDLS and CDR2 is YYNGEE. Trimming stripped 0 bases from V and 0 bases from J, with 9 bases between. This CDR3 reads CASSVEAKNQETQYF. In DNA form, the CDR3 reads TGTGCCAGCAGCGTAGAGGCCAAGAACCAAGAGACCCAGTACTTC. Full variable domain (missing parts from reference TRBV9 and TRBJ2-5): DSGVTQTPKHLITATGQRVTLRCSPRSGDLSVYWYQQSLDQGLQFLIQYYNGEERAKGNILERFSAQQFPDLHSELNLSSLELGDSALYFCASSVEAKNQETQYFGPGTRLLVL.

The chain recombines TRBV29-1 with TRBJ1-2; D may be TRBD1 (5 bases). The V and J ends lost 6 bases and 3 bases respectively, with 17 bases between them. The germline CDR1 and CDR2 sequences are SQVTM and ANQGSEA. The CDR3 spans 14 residues. CDR3 amino acids: CSVTDRMTDYGYTF. The CDR3 DNA is TGCAGCGTAACCGACAGAATGACCGACTATGGCTACACCTTC.

CDR3 residues: CASSQDSRGRANVLTF. The CDR3 DNA reads TGCGCCAGCAGCCAAGATTCGAGGGGTCGGGCCAACGTCCTGACTTTC. The rearrangement uses TRBV23-1 and TRBJ2-6; tentatively, D is TRBD1 or TRBD2 (5 bases each). TRBV23-1 is sorted into the ORF group, with uncertain function. Deletions cut 6 bases from V and 5 bases from J, with 17 bases between. This CDR3 has 16 amino acids.

This clone appeared a few times. This chain links TRBV9 with TRBJ2-2, with unresolved D. Germline V gene data show CDR1 as SGDLS and CDR2 as YYNGEE. The CDR3 is 15 residues long. V was pared by 5 bases and J by 1 base, with 12 bases between. The CDR3 here is CASSVTAWNTGELFF. CDR3 nucleotide sequence: TGTGCCAGCAGTGTCACCGCCTGGAACACCGGGGAGCTGTTTTTT.

This clone is medium-sized (0.01 to 0.1%) by share. The J gene is TRBJ2-4, the V gene TRBV1; the DNA was not used to check the table's D call, TRBD2. TRBV1 is designated a pseudogene. The CDR3 is 14 amino acids. CDR3 protein: CASSQGDLKNIQYF. As DNA, the CDR3 is TGCGCCAGCAGCCAGGGGGACTTAAAAAACATTCAGTACTTC.

V is TRBV10-2 and J is TRBJ2-2; TRBD1 aligns across 9 bases. Germline CDR1 WSHSY, CDR2 SAAADI. This CDR3 has 18 amino acids. After removal of 7 bases from V and 0 bases from J, the junction contained 12 bases not matched to a gene. CDR3 region: CASKTGTGRVANTGELFF. CDR3 sequence (DNA): TGCGCCAGCAAAACCGGGACAGGGAGAGTCGCGAACACCGGGGAGCTGTTTTTT.